These T cell receptor beta chains were read from a single sample in a study of blood T cells in healthy people across ages. TCRdb fed the 5' RACE reads into MiXCR, producing one record per CDR3 protein. The sample records around 1,600,000 distinct CDR3 sequences, about 42% being singletons. Sample: blood. These TCRs come from a woman between 18 and 30 years old in good health. Both conserved end residues are part of each CDR3. D genes are given only for firm matches. Rows give clone size only sometimes, using once, few, many, or a class for an expanded clone.

cdr3_aa cdr3_nt clone_size v_call d_call j_call
CASSYRFDRGTDTQYF TGTGCCAGCAGCTACCGGTTCGACCGGGGCACAGATACGCAGTATTTT - TRBV11-2 - TRBJ2-3
CASVWEREGQETQYF TGTGCCAGCGTTTGGGAGCGGGAGGGCCAAGAGACCCAGTACTTC - TRBV7-2 TRBD2 TRBJ2-5
CASSQSPPGGGYTF TGTGCCAGCAGCCAGAGTCCTCCTGGCGGTGGCTACACCTTC - TRBV3-1 - TRBJ1-2
CASTEGADRVGNTEAFF TGTGCCAGCACGGAGGGGGCGGACAGGGTCGGAAACACTGAAGCTTTCTTT - TRBV6-1 TRBD1 TRBJ1-1
CASSGLAGFNEQYF TGTGCCAGCAGCGGCCTAGCGGGCTTCAATGAGCAGTACTTC many TRBV9 TRBD2 TRBJ2-5
CASRGTRLAFF TGTGCCAGCAGGGGGACTAGACTAGCTTTCTTT - TRBV12-3/TRBV12-4 - TRBJ1-1
CASSQDRTAAEKLFF TGTGCCAGCAGCCAAGATAGGACGGCCGCCGAAAAACTGTTTTTT - TRBV14 - TRBJ1-4
CASSPLGWGGVQFF TGTGCCAGCAGCCCCCTCGGGTGGGGGGGCGTACAGTTCTTC - TRBV7-2 - TRBJ2-1
CASSSGTQRTNEQFF TGTGCCAGCAGCTCCGGGACACAACGAACCAATGAGCAGTTCTTC - TRBV7-6 - TRBJ2-1
CASSDRDRGPEAFF TGTGCCAGCAGTGACCGGGACAGGGGTCCTGAAGCTTTCTTT - TRBV25-1 TRBD1 TRBJ1-1
CASSQVQGGEQFF TGTGCCAGCAGCCAAGTACAGGGAGGTGAGCAGTTCTTC - TRBV4-2 - TRBJ2-1
CANSLSSQREGNTGELFF TGTGCCAACAGCTTATCTAGCCAGCGGGAGGGCAACACCGGGGAGCTGTTTTTT - TRBV7-3 TRBD2 TRBJ2-2
CASSSDRLGHYGYTF TGCGCCAGCAGCTCCGACAGGTTGGGGCACTATGGCTACACCTTC - TRBV5-1 - TRBJ1-2
CASRHPGQGVTGELFF TGTGCCAGCAGACATCCGGGACAGGGAGTCACCGGGGAGCTGTTTTTT few TRBV2 TRBD1 TRBJ2-2
CASSFGVVTDTQYF TGTGCCAGCAGCTTTGGGGTAGTCACAGATACGCAGTATTTT many TRBV7-2 - TRBJ2-3
CSARRTGNYGYTF TGCAGTGCTAGAAGGACAGGGAACTATGGCTACACCTTC few TRBV20-1 TRBD1 TRBJ1-2
CASSVAVTGSGNTIYF TGTGCCAGCAGCGTAGCTGTGACAGGCTCTGGAAACACCATATATTTT - TRBV9 - TRBJ1-3
CASSTSGRGDTQYF TGCGCCAGCTCTACTAGCGGGAGGGGGGATACGCAGTATTTT - TRBV4-3 TRBD2 TRBJ2-3
CSVGGQGINEKLFF TGCAGCGTTGGGGGACAGGGCATTAATGAAAAACTGTTTTTT - TRBV29-1 TRBD1 TRBJ1-4
CASSAEQGLRSPQHF TGTGCCAGCAGCGCCGAACAGGGCCTCCGTTCGCCCCAGCATTTT - TRBV5-6 - TRBJ1-5
CASSQRDNSNQPQHF TGCGCCAGCAGCCAACGGGACAATAGCAATCAGCCCCAGCATTTT - TRBV4-1 - TRBJ1-5
CASRASGEEKAFF TGCGCCAGCAGGGCGTCAGGGGAAGAGAAAGCTTTCTTT once TRBV5-1 - TRBJ1-1
CASSYRRGPTDTQYF TGTGCCAGCAGTTACAGGCGGGGGCCCACAGATACGCAGTATTTT few TRBV6-2/TRBV6-3 - TRBJ2-3
CASSHTGTGSNEQFF TGCGCCAGCAGCCACACCGGGACAGGGAGCAATGAGCAGTTCTTC few TRBV4-1 TRBD1 TRBJ2-1
CASSQDWREPTMKQFF TGTGCCAGCAGCCAAGATTGGCGGGAACCTACAATGAAGCAGTTCTTC - TRBV4-2 - TRBJ2-1
CASSVEWIRGDTQYF TGTGCCAGCAGCGTCGAATGGATCCGGGGAGATACGCAGTATTTT few TRBV9 - TRBJ2-3
CSAPTLNTEAFF TGCAGTGCCCCGACCCTGAACACTGAAGCTTTCTTT many TRBV20-1 - TRBJ1-1
CASSELTGPYEKLFF TGTGCCAGCAGCGAGTTGACAGGCCCTTATGAAAAACTGTTTTTT - TRBV9 - TRBJ1-4
CASSYSMLAPNSPLHF TGTGCCAGCAGTTACTCGATGCTTGCCCCTAATTCACCCCTCCACTTT - TRBV6-6 - TRBJ1-6
CASRPSVSTSGGWETQYF TGCGCCAGCCGACCAAGTGTTTCCACTAGCGGGGGGTGGGAGACCCAGTACTTC few TRBV4-1 TRBD2 TRBJ2-5
CASSLRTSLTYNEQYF TGTGCCAGCAGCTTACGCACTAGCCTAACCTACAATGAGCAGTACTTC - TRBV7-3 - TRBJ2-7
CASNRLALYEQYF TGTGCCAGCAACAGACTAGCCCTCTACGAGCAGTACTTC - TRBV6-1 TRBD2 TRBJ2-7
CASSPDSFSGNTIYF TGTGCCAGCAGTCCGGACAGTTTCTCTGGAAACACCATATATTTT few TRBV27 - TRBJ1-3
CASSLPGLGNTEAFF TGTGCCAGCAGCTTACCCGGGTTGGGCAACACTGAAGCTTTCTTT - TRBV7-9 - TRBJ1-1
CASSLVPDINYNEQFF TGTGCCAGCAGCTTAGTCCCGGACATCAACTACAATGAGCAGTTCTTC - TRBV7-2 - TRBJ2-1
CATSRDRLADTQYF TGTGCCACCAGCAGGGATCGGCTCGCAGATACGCAGTATTTT - TRBV15 - TRBJ2-3
CASSQDSRLAGHNEQFF TGCGCCAGCAGCCAAGATTCGCGGCTAGCGGGTCACAATGAGCAGTTCTTC few TRBV4-3 TRBD2 TRBJ2-1
CASSPSAGGYYGYTF TGTGCCAGCTCACCATCGGCAGGGGGCTACTATGGCTACACCTTC - TRBV18 TRBD1 TRBJ1-2
CASSQDLLRTTVEQYF TGCGCCAGCAGCCAAGATCTTTTGAGGACTACGGTCGAGCAGTACTTC - TRBV4-3 - TRBJ2-7
CASRMSDSSGYTF TGTGCCAGTAGGATGTCCGACAGTTCTGGCTACACCTTC - TRBV19 - TRBJ1-2
CASSLTPGGNGYTF TGCGCCAGCAGCTTGACGCCGGGAGGCAATGGCTACACCTTC few TRBV5-1 - TRBJ1-2
CASSHGGAAFF TGTGCCAGCAGCCATGGGGGCGCCGCTTTCTTT few TRBV14 - TRBJ1-1
CASKTGPQNTEAFF TGTGCCTCAAAAACAGGACCCCAGAACACTGAAGCTTTCTTT - TRBV10-3 - TRBJ1-1
CASSLDPGTYEQYF TGTGCCAGCAGCTTGGATCCAGGAACCTACGAGCAGTACTTC - TRBV5-5 - TRBJ2-7
CVSGLGPVGTQYF TGTGTTAGTGGTTTAGGACCAGTGGGGACCCAGTACTTC - TRBV12-5 - TRBJ2-5